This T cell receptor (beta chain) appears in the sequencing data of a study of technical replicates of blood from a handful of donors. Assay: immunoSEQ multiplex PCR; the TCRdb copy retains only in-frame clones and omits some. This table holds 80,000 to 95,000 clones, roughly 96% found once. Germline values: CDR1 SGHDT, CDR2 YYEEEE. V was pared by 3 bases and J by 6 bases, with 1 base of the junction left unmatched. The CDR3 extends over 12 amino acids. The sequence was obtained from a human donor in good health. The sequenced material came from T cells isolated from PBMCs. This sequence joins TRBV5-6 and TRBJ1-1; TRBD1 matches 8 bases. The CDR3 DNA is TGTGCCAGCAGCTGGACAGGGTCTGAAGCTTTCTTT. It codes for CASSWTGSEAFF. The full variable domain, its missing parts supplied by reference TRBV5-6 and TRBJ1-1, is DAGVTQSPTHLIKTRGQQVTLRCSPKSGHDTVSWYQQALGQGPQFIFQYYEEEERQRGNFPDRFSGHQFPNYSSELNVNALLLGDSALYLCASSWTGSEAFFGQGTRLTVV.